Shown below are 15 T cell receptor beta chains from a single sample sequenced in a study of blood T cell repertoires in COVID-19. TCRdb keeps only in-frame clones here, not all; method: immunoSEQ multiplex PCR. The sample has roughly 42,000 clones; 80% to 90% are singletons. Specimen: peripheral blood. These receptors originate from a human donor in a cohort sampled during active COVID-19.

The rearrangement links TRBV29-1 to TRBJ1-5, with 7 bases lining up with TRBD1. V trimming: 4 bases; J trimming: 5 bases; junction bases outside the gene matches: 5. The CDR3 runs to 13 residues. Germline CDR1 is SQVTM and CDR2 is ANQGSEA. The CDR3 DNA sequence: TGCAGCGTTGGGAGGGACAGATATCAGCCCCAGCATTTT. It encodes CSVGRDRYQPQHF.

The V call is TRBV7-9, the J call TRBJ2-7; 8 bases are shared with TRBD2. There are 15 residues in the CDR3. Germline values: CDR1 SEHNR, CDR2 FQNEAQ (reference sequence). With 3 bases clipped from V and 3 bases from J, the junction kept 7 bases outside the gene matches. In DNA form, the CDR3 reads TGTGCCAGCAGCTTGGAAGCGGGGGTTAACTACGAGCAGTACTTC. Amino acids: CASSLEAGVNYEQYF. Full variable domain (outside the CDR3, taken from reference TRBV7-9 and TRBJ2-7): DTGVSQNPRHKITKRGQNVTFRCDPISEHNRLYWYRQTLGQGPEFLTYFQNEAQLEKSRLLSDRFSAERPKGSFSTLEIQRTEQGDSAMYLCASSLEAGVNYEQYFGPGTRLTVT.

The chain combines TRBV19 with TRBJ2-7, with TRBD1 matching over 9 bases. The germline gives CDR1 LNHDA, CDR2 SQIVND (reference sequence). CDR3 size: 14 residues. V shed 5 bases and J 2 bases; nucleotides not matched to a gene: 4. CDR3 bases: TGTGCCAGTAGTCCTCGACAGGGGGCCTACGAGCAGTACTTC. This encodes CASSPRQGAYEQYF.

This chain uses TRBV5-1 with TRBJ1-2; possible D gene TRBD1, 6 bases. This CDR3 region has 15 residues. V was trimmed by 4 bases and J by 8 bases, leaving 21 bases between them. CDR1 and CDR2 from the germline V gene are SGHRS and YFSETQ. The CDR3 here is CASSPSGRGETGYTF. The CDR3 DNA reads TGCGCCAGCAGCCCCTCAGGGAGGGGGGAGACCGGCTACACCTTC.

The chain carries TRBV3-1 (or the pseudogene TRBV3-2) and TRBJ1-2, with 11 bases fitting TRBD1. The CDR3 length is 16 residues. From germline, CDR1 is LGHDT and CDR2 YNNKEL (reference sequence). V was clipped by 0 bases and J by 8 bases; unmatched bases: 8. CDR3 amino acids: CASSQDRGQGAQGYTF. CDR3 coding DNA: TGTGCCAGCAGCCAAGATCGCGGACAGGGGGCGCAGGGCTACACCTTC.

The V and J genes are TRBV12-5 and TRBJ2-3, with D tentatively TRBD2 (5 bases). V lost 6 bases, J lost 1 base, and 8 bases lay in between. The germline V gene encodes CDR1 LGHNT and CDR2 FRNRAP. CDR3 length: 13 amino acids. The CDR3 nucleotides read TGTGCTAGTGGGATGGGAGGCACAGATACGCAGTATTTT. Its protein is CASGMGGTDTQYF.

J is TRBJ2-2 and V is TRBV6-5, with D perhaps TRBD1 (6 bases). The CDR3 loop spans 14 amino acids. Trimming cost V 10 bases and J 3 bases, with 15 bases left between them. Germline V CDR1 and CDR2: MNHEY, SVGAGI. CDR3 coding DNA: TGTGCCATCAAACCGCAGGGGTACACCGGGGAGCTGTTTTTT. Encoded protein: CAIKPQGYTGELFF.

This chain connects TRBV3-1 (or the pseudogene TRBV3-2) to TRBJ1-2, with D possibly being TRBD1 (6 bases). There are 14 residues in the CDR3. Trimming took 4 bases from V and 4 from J, leaving 13 bases between them. Germline lookup yields CDR1 LGHDT and CDR2 YNNKEL (reference sequence). CDR3: CASSPRTVTYGYTF. CDR3 bases: TGTGCCAGCAGCCCCCGGACAGTTACCTATGGCTACACCTTC.

The rearrangement uses TRBV5-8 and TRBJ1-1; 7 positions match TRBD1. There are 14 residues in the CDR3. Germline assignment: CDR1 SGHTS and CDR2 YDEGEE. V was clipped by 0 bases and J by 1 base; unmatched bases: 0. CDR3 DNA sequence: TGTGCCAGCAGCTTGGCAGGGGGGAACACTGAAGCTTTCTTT. It yields the protein CASSLAGGNTEAFF.

The CDR3 DNA reads TGTGCCAGCAGCTTATATGCACAGGGTACCGGGGAGCAGTACTTC. Amino acid sequence: CASSLYAQGTGEQYF. The chain links TRBV7-2 to TRBJ2-7, with a possible D match to TRBD1 (6 bases). Trimming shortened V by 2 bases and J by 7 bases, and 18 bases separated the two germline ends. The CDR3 is 15 residues long. The germline V gene has CDR1 SGHTA and CDR2 FQGNSA.

In this sample, this clone turned up a few times. The V call is TRBV3-1 (or the pseudogene TRBV3-2), the J call TRBJ1-1; D gene unclear. Germline values: CDR1 LGHDT, CDR2 YNNKEL (reference sequence). V lost 4 bases and J 0 bases, leaving 9 bases between the germline ends. This CDR3 is 14 amino acids long. Here the CDR3 reads CASSPRTLNTEAFF. In DNA, the CDR3 is TGTGCCAGCAGCCCCCGGACTTTGAACACTGAAGCTTTCTTT.

This clone was recorded a few times. The chain couples TRBV7-9 to TRBJ2-7; 9 nucleotides align to TRBD2. V shed 6 bases and J 1 base; nucleotides not matched to a gene: 4. The CDR3 totals 14 residues. Germline V gene sequence: CDR1 SEHNR, CDR2 FQNEAQ (reference sequence). The CDR3 sequence is CASRNSGRSYEQYF. CDR3 in DNA: TGTGCCAGCAGGAATAGCGGGAGATCCTACGAGCAGTACTTC.

V gene TRBV14 combines with J gene TRBJ2-2; 9 bases are a match to TRBD1. The CDR3 length is 16 residues. V was clipped by 5 bases and J by 6 bases; unmatched bases: 10. In germline, CDR1 is SGHDN, CDR2 FVKESK. The CDR3 protein is CASSLAQGAGAGELFF. In DNA form, the CDR3 reads TGTGCCAGCAGCTTAGCACAGGGGGCAGGCGCCGGGGAGCTGTTTTTT. The full variable domain, in which reference TRBV14 and TRBJ2-2 provide the parts outside the CDR3, is EAGVTQFPSHSVIEKGQTVTLRCDPISGHDNLYWYRRVMGKEIKFLLHFVKESKQDESGMPNNRFLAERTGGTYSTLKVQPAELEDSGVYFCASSLAQGAGAGELFFGEGSRLTVL.

The chain recombines TRBV10-3 with TRBJ1-5, with 7 bases identical to TRBD1. Germline CDR1 reads ENHRY; CDR2 reads SYGVKD. Trimming cost V 6 bases and J 4 bases; bases outside gene matches: 9. The length of the CDR3 is 15 residues. The CDR3 DNA reads as TGTGCCATCAGCTATACAGGGGCGAGGAATCAGCCCCAGCATTTT. It yields the protein CAISYTGARNQPQHF.

The V and J genes are TRBV7-2 and TRBJ2-3; tentative D call: TRBD2 (6 bases). Trimming took off 4 bases at V and 5 bases at J, with 13 bases between the two ends. This CDR3 is built from 14 residues. CDR1 and CDR2 (germline): SGHTA, FQGNSA. The CDR3 is CASSSDWGGDTQYF. The CDR3 DNA reads TGTGCCAGCAGCTCCGACTGGGGAGGAGATACGCAGTATTTT.